This TCR beta chain was recorded in a study of vaccination and CD4 T cells after COVID-19 (dated by TCRdb to 2021 to 2024). Background on the whole study: Convalescent patients had a positive SARS-CoV-2 result on nasal swab PCR, and of these patients, several had mild disease and one had severe disease. In the convalescent cohort there were six males and four females, among whom were two Hispanic individuals, seven Caucasians, two Asians and one multiracial person. Each participant got two doses of either the Pfizer-BioNTech BNT162b2 vaccine (n=8) or the Moderna mRNA-1273 vaccine (n=2). Post-COVID blood samples were collected from convalescent patients a median of roughly 100 days after diagnosis, with a range of roughly 35 to 170 days. Post-vaccine blood samples were taken a median of 72 days after the second vaccine dose, with a range of 14 to 241 days. Culture stimuli were overlapping spike peptide pools from SARS-CoV-2 and from the common cold coronaviruses HCoV-NL63, HCoV-OC43 and HCoV-229E. As controls, cultures received a CEFX viral epitope pool (the positive control), an HIV-1 Nef peptide pool (the negative control), or no peptide at all. In 10 COVID-19 convalescent patients and 4 infection-naive healthy vaccine recipients, the spike-specific CD4+ TCR repertoire before mRNA vaccination was compared with the repertoire after mRNA vaccination.

Regarding this clonotype: What this receptor recognizes is not known. No base qualities exist here, and no much larger clone lies one base off it.

The sample's treatment or condition label, decoded: roughly 11-day PBMC culture with coronavirus spike peptide pools or control peptides (ViraFEST assay). The ViraFEST assay was used in the study, in which antigen-specific T cells were expanded with peptide pools and expanded clonotypes were subsequently identified by TCR sequencing. The convalescent patients' positive SARS-CoV-2 PCR tests were from March to December 2020, which was before the Alpha, Beta and Delta variants emerged in the United States. Each well held 2.2 million or so PBMCs cultured in IMDM containing about 5% human AB serum and around 10 IU/ml IL-2, with 10 ug/ml peptide pools added. On days 3 and 7, half of the culture medium was replaced with fresh IL-2-containing medium. After 10 days of culture, CD4+ T cells were isolated by negative selection using the EasySep CD4+ T cell isolation kit. Ficoll-Paque Plus gradient centrifugation was used to isolate PBMCs from whole blood, and the isolated PBMCs were then either used fresh or cryopreserved at -140C. In general, triplicate wells were set up for every culture condition.

The CDR3 starts with the cysteine, ends with the phenylalanine, and has 11 residues. Here the CDR3 DNA is all that survives: 33 bases in frame from base 1. Per the germline V gene (reference sequence), DFQATT is the CDR1 and SNEGSKA is the CDR2. Trimming takes 5 bases from V and 7 bases from J, and the germline ends sit 12 bases apart. Here is what the overall study found, with its caveats: The median number of SARS-CoV-2-reactive clonotypes rose from under 25 after infection to 35 to 45 after vaccination, but the change was not significant. In convalescent patients, nearly all vaccine-specific clones (304 of 307) were found to be mono-reactive for SARS-CoV-2 spike rather than cross-reactive with common cold coronaviruses. In convalescent patients, a median roughly 85% of post-vaccine SARS-CoV-2-reactive clones were detected only after vaccination, suggesting vaccine-specific priming. Relatively few convalescent patients were included in the study, and early timepoints after natural infection were not analyzed.

Libraries were prepared through PCR. DNA from cultured CD4+ T cells was subjected to TCR sequencing with the Oncomine TCR Beta short-read assay at the Johns Hopkins FTIC core. The QIAamp micro DNA kit was used to extract genomic DNA from the cultured CD4+ T cells. The Oncomine TCR Beta libraries from cultured CD4+ T cells were pooled using unique dual indexes and then sequenced on an Illumina iSeq 100. The paper's processing steps were these. Non-productive sequences were filtered out, and CDR3s that did not start with C, did not end with F or W, or were shorter than 7 amino acids were discarded. The MANAFEST web application was used to identify antigen-specific clonotypes by comparing peptide-stimulated wells against reference wells and other culture wells. An FDR below 0.05, an odds ratio above 5, and a productive frequency above 0.1% in at least two of three replicate wells were required for clones to be considered positive. Clonotypes that were significantly expanded in both SARS-CoV-2 spike wells and at least one common cold coronavirus spike condition were defined as cross-reactive. CDR3 homology was assessed with Levenshtein distances (stringdist) and unrooted phylogenetic trees (ape) in R version 3.6.1. TCRdb cleaned the public reads at Q25 with fastp, built clones with MiXCR and kept in-frame beta chains. Identical CDR3 protein sequences are pooled into one entry, listed with their most common genes and DNA. The V and J calls come from TCRdb's annotation, not from the publication. In this sample the table shows fewer than 20,000 distinct CDR3 sequences, 53% of which occur a single time. About 7% of the sample is taken by the ten largest.

The receptor comes from a human donor who had recovered from COVID-19. This material consisted of CD4+ T cells from blood, cultured in vitro, taken before SARS-CoV-2 vaccination. The chain is assembled from TRBV20-1 and TRBJ2-7; TRBD1 is perhaps the D gene, given 6 matching bases. The nucleotides are TGCAGTGCTCAACAGGGCTGGGAGCAGTACTTC. This is translated as CSAQQGWEQYF.